This T cell receptor beta chain was identified in a study of CD8 T cells in Susac syndrome. The multiple sclerosis control cohort comprised treatment-naive individuals presenting with stable or active relapsing-remitting disease. With V trimmed by 8 bases and J by 2 bases, 6 bases remained unmatched. This CDR3 contains 13 residues. The germline V gene encodes CDR1 SGHVS and CDR2 FNYEAQ. Roughly 0.45 to 1 ug RNA was reverse transcribed with random hexamers. Amplification of TCR beta CDR3 across 54 Vbeta and 13 Jbeta was performed with immunoSEQ multiplex PCR. TCRdb called the immunoSEQ multiplex PCR reads again in MiXCR, with one record for every CDR3 protein. This sample has roughly 330,000 distinct CDR3 sequences, with about 91% found just once.

The receptor's source is a human donor with multiple sclerosis. The chain has TRBV7-6 and TRBJ2-7, with TRBD1 matching 7 bases. The sequencing sample was made of CD4+ T cells from PBMCs. CDR3 in amino acids: CASGRQGPYEQYF. In DNA form, the CDR3 reads TGTGCCAGCGGAAGACAGGGACCCTACGAGCAGTACTTC. Full variable domain (outside the CDR3, taken from reference TRBV7-6 and TRBJ2-7): GAGVSQSPRYKVTKRGQDVALRCDPISGHVSLYWYRQALGQGPEFLTYFNYEAQQDKSGLPNDRFSAERPEGSISTLTIQRTEQRDSAMYRCASGRQGPYEQYFGPGTRLTVT.